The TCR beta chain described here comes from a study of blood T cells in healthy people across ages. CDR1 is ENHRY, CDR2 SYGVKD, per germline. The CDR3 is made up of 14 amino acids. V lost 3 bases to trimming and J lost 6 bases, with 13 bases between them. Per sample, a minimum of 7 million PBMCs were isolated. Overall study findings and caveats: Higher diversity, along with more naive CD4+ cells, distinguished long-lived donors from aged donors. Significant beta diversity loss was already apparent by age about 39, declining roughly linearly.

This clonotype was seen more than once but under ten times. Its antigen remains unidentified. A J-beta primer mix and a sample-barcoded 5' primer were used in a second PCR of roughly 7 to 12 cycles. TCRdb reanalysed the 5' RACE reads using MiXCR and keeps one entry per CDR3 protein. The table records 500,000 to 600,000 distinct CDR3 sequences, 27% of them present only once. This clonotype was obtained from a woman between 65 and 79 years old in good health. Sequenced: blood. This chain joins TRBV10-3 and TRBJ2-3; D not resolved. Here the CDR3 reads CAISEKRDTDTQYF. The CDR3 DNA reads TGTGCCATCAGTGAAAAGCGAGACACGGATACGCAGTATTTT.